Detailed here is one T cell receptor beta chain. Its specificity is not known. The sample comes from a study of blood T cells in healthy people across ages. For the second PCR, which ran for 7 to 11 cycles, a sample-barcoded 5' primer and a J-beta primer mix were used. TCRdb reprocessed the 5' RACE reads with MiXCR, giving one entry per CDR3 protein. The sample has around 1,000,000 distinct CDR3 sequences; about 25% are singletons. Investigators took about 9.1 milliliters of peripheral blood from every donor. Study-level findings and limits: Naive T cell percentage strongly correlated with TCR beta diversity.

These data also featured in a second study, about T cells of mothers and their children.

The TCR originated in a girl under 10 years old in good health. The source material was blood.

The CDR3, as DNA: TGCGCCAGCAGCCAGTTCCTAGCGGAGGCGTACAATGAGCAGTTCTTC. It yields the protein CASSQFLAEAYNEQFF. The chain links TRBV4-1 to TRBJ2-5; 7 bases are shared with TRBD2. The J call is doubtful: the DNA matches TRBJ2-1 better. The length of the CDR3 is 16 residues. Germline CDR1 and CDR2: MGHRA and YSYEKL.